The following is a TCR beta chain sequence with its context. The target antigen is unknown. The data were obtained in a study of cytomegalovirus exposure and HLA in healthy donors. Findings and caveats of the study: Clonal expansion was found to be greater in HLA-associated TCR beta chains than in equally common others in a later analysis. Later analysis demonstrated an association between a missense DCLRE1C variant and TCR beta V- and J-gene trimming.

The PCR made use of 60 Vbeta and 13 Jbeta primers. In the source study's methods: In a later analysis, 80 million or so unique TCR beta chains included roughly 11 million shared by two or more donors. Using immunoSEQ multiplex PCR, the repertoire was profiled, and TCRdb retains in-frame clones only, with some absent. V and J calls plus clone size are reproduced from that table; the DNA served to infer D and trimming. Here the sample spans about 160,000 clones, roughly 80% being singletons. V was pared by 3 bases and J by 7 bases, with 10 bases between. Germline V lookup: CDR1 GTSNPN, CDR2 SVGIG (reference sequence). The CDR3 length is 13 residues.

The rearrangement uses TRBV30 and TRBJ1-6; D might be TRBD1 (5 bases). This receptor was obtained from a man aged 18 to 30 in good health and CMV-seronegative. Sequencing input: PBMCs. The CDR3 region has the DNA TGTGCCTGGAGATCGGGGGAAAATTCACCCCTCCACTTT. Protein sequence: CAWRSGENSPLHF.